This TCR beta chain is from a study of early T cells in non-severe SARS-CoV-2 infection. In the library, individual cDNA molecules carried attached unique molecular identifiers. MiXCR, applied by TCRdb to the 5' RACE reads, yields one record per CDR3 protein. This table holds 65,000 to 80,000 distinct CDR3 sequences, roughly an eighth found once. This CDR3 contains 13 residues. Per the germline V gene, CDR1 is KGHDR and CDR2 is SFDVKD. Trimming shortened V by 11 bases and J by 3 bases, and 15 bases separated the two germline ends. This rearrangement joins TRBV24-1 to TRBJ1-2; weak D call: TRBD1 (5 bases). Sequenced: whole blood. The clonotype originates from an adult who was a healthcare worker with PCR-confirmed SARS-CoV-2 infection or an uninfected control (not recorded which). Here the CDR3 reads CAISRGRDYGYTF. DNA of the CDR3: TGTGCCATATCAAGGGGCCGGGACTATGGCTACACCTTC.